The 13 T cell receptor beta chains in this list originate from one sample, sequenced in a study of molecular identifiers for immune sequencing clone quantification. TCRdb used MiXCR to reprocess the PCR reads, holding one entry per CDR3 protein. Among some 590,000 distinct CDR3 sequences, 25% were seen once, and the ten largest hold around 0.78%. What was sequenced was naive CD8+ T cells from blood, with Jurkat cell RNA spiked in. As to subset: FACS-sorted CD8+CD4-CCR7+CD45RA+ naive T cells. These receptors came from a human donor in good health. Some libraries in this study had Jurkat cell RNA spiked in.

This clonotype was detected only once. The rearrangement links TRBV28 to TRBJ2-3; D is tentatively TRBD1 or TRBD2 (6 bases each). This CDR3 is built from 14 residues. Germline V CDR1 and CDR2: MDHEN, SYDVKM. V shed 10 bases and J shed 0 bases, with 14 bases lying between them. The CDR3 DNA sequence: TGTGCCACCGGGGGCGGAGCTAGCACAGATACGCAGTATTTT. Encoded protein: CATGGGASTDTQYF.

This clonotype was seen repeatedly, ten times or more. CDR3 in DNA: TGTGCCAGCAGCGCCCCATGGGAGCAGGCTGGAACAGATACGCAGTATTTT. This codes for CASSAPWEQAGTDTQYF. This sequence joins TRBV9 and TRBJ2-3, with a possible D match to TRBD2 (5 bases). Trimming pared 3 bases from V and 3 bases from J, leaving 20 bases between. Per the germline V gene, CDR1 is SGDLS and CDR2 is YYNGEE. This CDR3 region has 17 residues.

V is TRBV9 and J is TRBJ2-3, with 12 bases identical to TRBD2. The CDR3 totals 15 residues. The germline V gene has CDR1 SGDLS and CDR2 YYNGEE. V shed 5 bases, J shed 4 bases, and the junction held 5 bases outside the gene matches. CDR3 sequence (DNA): TGTGCCAGCAGGAAGACTAGCGGGAGCGCAGATACGCAGTATTTT. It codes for CASRKTSGSADTQYF.

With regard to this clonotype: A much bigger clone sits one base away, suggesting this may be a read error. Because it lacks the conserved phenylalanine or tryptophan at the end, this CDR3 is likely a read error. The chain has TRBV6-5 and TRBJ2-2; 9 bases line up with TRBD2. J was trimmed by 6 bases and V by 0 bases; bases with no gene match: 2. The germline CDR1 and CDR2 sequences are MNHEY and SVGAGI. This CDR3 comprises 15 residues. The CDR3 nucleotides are TGTGCCAGCAGTTACTCTAGCGGGAGTGCCGGGGAGCTGTTTTAT. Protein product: CASSYSSGSAGELFY.

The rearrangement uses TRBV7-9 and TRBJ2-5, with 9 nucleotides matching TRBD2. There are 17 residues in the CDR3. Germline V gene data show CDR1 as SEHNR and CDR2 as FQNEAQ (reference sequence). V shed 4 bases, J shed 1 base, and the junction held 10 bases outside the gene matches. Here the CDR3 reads CASSSLYSLAGQETQYF. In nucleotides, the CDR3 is TGTGCCAGCAGCTCGCTCTACTCACTAGCGGGCCAAGAGACCCAGTACTTC.

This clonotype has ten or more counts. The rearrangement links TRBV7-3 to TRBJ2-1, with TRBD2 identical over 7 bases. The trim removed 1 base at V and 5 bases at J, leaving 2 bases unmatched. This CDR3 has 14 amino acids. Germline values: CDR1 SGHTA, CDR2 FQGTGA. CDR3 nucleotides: TGTGCCAGCAGCTTAAGCGGGAGCGACAATGAGCAGTTCTTC. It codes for CASSLSGSDNEQFF.

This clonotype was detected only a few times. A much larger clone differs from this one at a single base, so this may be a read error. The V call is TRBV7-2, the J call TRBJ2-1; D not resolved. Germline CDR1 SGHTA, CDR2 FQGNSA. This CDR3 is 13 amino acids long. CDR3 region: CAGSPAMTHEQFF. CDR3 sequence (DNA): TGTGCCGGCAGCCCTGCCATGACCCATGAGCAGTTCTTC.

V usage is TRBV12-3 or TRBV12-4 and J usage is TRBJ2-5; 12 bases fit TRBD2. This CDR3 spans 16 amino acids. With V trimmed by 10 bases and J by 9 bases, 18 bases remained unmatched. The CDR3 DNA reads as TGTGCCACCCCCGGGACTAGCGGGCCTCTGGGGGAGCCCCAGTACTTC. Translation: CATPGTSGPLGEPQYF.

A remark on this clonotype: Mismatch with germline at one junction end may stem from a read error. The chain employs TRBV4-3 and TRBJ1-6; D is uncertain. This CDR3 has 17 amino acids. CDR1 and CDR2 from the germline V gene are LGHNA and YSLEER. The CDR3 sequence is CARSQDRGHKRASPLHF. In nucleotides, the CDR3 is TGCGCCCGCAGCCAAGATCGTGGCCACAAAAGGGCGTCTCCCCTCCACTTT.

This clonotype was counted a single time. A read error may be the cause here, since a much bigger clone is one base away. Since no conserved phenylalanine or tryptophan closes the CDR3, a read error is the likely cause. The CDR3 is CASSYVASSTDTQYL. CDR3 bases: TGTGCCAGCAGCTACGTAGCATCTAGCACAGATACGCAGTATCTT. This rearrangement joins TRBV9 to TRBJ2-3; D is uncertain. Trimming took 4 bases from V and 0 from J, leaving 12 bases between them. Germline CDR1 reads SGDLS; CDR2 reads YYNGEE. The CDR3 has 15 amino acids.

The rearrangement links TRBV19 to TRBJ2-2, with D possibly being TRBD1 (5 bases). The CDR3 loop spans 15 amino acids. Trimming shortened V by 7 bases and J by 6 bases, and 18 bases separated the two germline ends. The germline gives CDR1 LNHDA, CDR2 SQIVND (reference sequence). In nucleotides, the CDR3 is TGTGCCAGTATCGGTTCAAGGGGCTATCCCGGGGAGCTGTTTTTT. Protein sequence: CASIGSRGYPGELFF.

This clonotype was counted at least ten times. CDR3: CASSNMYPQPGLASKEQYF. The CDR3, as DNA: TGTGCCAGCAGCAATATGTACCCCCAACCGGGACTAGCATCCAAGGAGCAGTACTTC. This chain uses TRBV21-1 with TRBJ2-7; TRBD2, the table's D call, was not compared with the DNA. TRBV21-1 is annotated as a pseudogene. CDR3 length: 19 amino acids.

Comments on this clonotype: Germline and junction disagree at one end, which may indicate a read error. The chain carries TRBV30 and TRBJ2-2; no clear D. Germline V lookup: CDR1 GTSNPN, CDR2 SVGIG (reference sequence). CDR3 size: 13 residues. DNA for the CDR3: TGTGCCTGGATGCCTCCCAGCACCAGGGAGCTGTTTTTT. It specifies CAWMPPSTRELFF.